The 17 T cell receptor beta chains presented below share a single source sample, sequenced in a study of graft-versus-host responses after intestinal transplantation. These receptors' targets are unknown. Here immunoSEQ multiplex PCR was the method, and the copy in TCRdb shows in-frame clones only, minus some. This table has about 130,000 clones, over 90% appearing once. The specimen comprised unstimulated CD4+ T cells sorted from spleen or lymph node cells, sampled before intestinal transplant. The receptors stem from a human donor who received an intestinal transplant.

The chain recombines TRBV28 with TRBJ1-1; D is ambiguous. CDR1 and CDR2 (germline): MDHEN, SYDVKM. Trimming left V 2 bases short and J 7 bases short, with 17 bases between. The CDR3 covers 15 residues. The DNA for the CDR3 is TGTGCCAGCAGTTTAATCGGACGGCAAGCCTTTGAAGCTTTCTTT. Its translation: CASSLIGRQAFEAFF.

This rearrangement joins TRBV29-1 to TRBJ2-3, with 10 bases fitting TRBD2. Germline V gives CDR1 SQVTM, CDR2 ANQGSEA. The CDR3 length is 14 residues. Trimming removed 4 bases from V and 1 base from J; junction bases left unmatched: 2. This chain's CDR3 is CSVAGTSGTDTQYF. In DNA form, the CDR3 reads TGCAGCGTTGCCGGGACTAGCGGCACAGATACGCAGTATTTT.

The gene calls are TRBV7-2 and TRBJ2-7; TRBD1 is a possible D gene (5 bases). V was trimmed by 5 bases and J by 4 bases, leaving 12 bases between them. Germline values: CDR1 SGHTA, CDR2 FQGNSA. The CDR3 sequence is 13 residues long. CDR3 residues: CASSRDSVYEQYF. In nucleotides, the CDR3 is TGTGCCAGCAGCCGAGACAGCGTTTACGAGCAGTACTTC.

This clone was recorded once. The chain joins TRBV7-2 to TRBJ1-1; a weak D match, TRBD1 (6 bases). Trimming left V 5 bases short and J 8 bases short, with 9 bases between. From germline, CDR1 is SGHTA and CDR2 FQGNSA. This CDR3 region has 11 residues. Written as DNA, the CDR3 is TGTGCCAGCAGCAATACAGGGGAAGCTTTCTTT. Its protein is CASSNTGEAFF.

This chain uses TRBV2 with TRBJ2-7; D tentatively reads TRBD1 or TRBD2 (6 bases each). V lost 4 bases and J 5 bases, leaving 15 bases between the germline ends. Germline assignment: CDR1 SNHLY and CDR2 FYNNEI. The CDR3 has 14 residues. The DNA for the CDR3 is TGTGCCAGCAGTGCTGCAGGGGAGGTGGACGAGCAGTACTTC. Translated, it gives CASSAAGEVDEQYF.

In this sample, this clone turned up once. The rearrangement uses TRBV12-5 and TRBJ1-2; maybe TRBD1 (5 bases). The CDR3 sequence is 14 residues long. The germline V gene has CDR1 LGHNT and CDR2 FRNRAP. V dropped 5 bases and J dropped 6 bases, with 16 bases sitting between them. For the CDR3, the DNA is TGTGCTAGTGGTCACTTTGGGGGGGACCATGGCTACACCTTC. The encoded protein is CASGHFGGDHGYTF.

This chain's CDR3 is CASSPSGRGTYEQYF. DNA of the CDR3: TGCGCCAGCAGCCCAAGCGGGAGAGGCACCTACGAGCAGTACTTC. The chain is built from TRBV5-1 and TRBJ2-7; 8 nucleotides line up with TRBD2. The CDR3 runs 15 residues. With 4 bases clipped from V and 2 bases from J, the junction kept 8 bases outside the gene matches. Germline lookup yields CDR1 SGHRS and CDR2 YFSETQ.

V is TRBV19 and J is TRBJ2-2; 10 bases line up with TRBD1. Trimming took 1 base from V and 0 from J; bases not matched to a gene: 5. This CDR3 spans 18 amino acids. Per germline, CDR1 LNHDA and CDR2 SQIVND (reference sequence). Here the CDR3 DNA reads TGTGCCAGTAGTATAGTGGGACAGGGGAGGTCGAACACCGGGGAGCTGTTTTTT. This encodes CASSIVGQGRSNTGELFF.

The chain couples TRBV29-1 to TRBJ2-1, with D possibly being TRBD2 (5 bases). The CDR3 totals 15 residues. CDR1 is SQVTM and CDR2 is ANQGSEA in the germline V gene. V lost 5 bases and J 7 bases, leaving 21 bases between the germline ends. The CDR3 bases are TGCAGCGTTCTTTTGAGAGCGGCCCCGGGGAATGAGCAGTTCTTC. This codes for CSVLLRAAPGNEQFF.

This chain uses TRBV19 with TRBJ1-2; D is possibly TRBD1 (5 bases). Germline values: CDR1 LNHDA, CDR2 SQIVND (reference sequence). This CDR3 is built from 14 residues. The V gene lost 11 bases and the J gene lost 5 bases, with 21 bases spanning the gap. The CDR3 DNA sequence: TGTGCCCCCTCGGTGGGAGGGGAACCATATGGCTACACCTTC. Encoded protein: CAPSVGGEPYGYTF. Variable domain in full (rest from reference TRBV19 and TRBJ1-2): DGGITQSPKYLFRKEGQNVTLSCEQNLNHDAMYWYRQDPGQGLRLIYYSQIVNDFQKGDIAEGYSVSREKKESFPLTVTSAQKNPTAFYLCAPSVGGEPYGYTFGSGTRLTVV.

V and J are TRBV20-1 and TRBJ2-1; D gene uncertain. Looked up from germline, CDR1 is DFQATT and CDR2 is SNEGSKA (reference sequence). The CDR3 contains 11 residues. The V gene lost 2 bases and the J gene lost 7 bases, with 6 bases spanning the gap. The CDR3 is CSARSDNEQFF. The DNA for the CDR3 is TGCAGTGCTAGATCGGATAATGAGCAGTTCTTC.

Here the CDR3 DNA reads TGTGCCACCAGCAGGGCCGGTGAGGGGGCAATCGAGCAGTACTTC. This gives the protein CATSRAGEGAIEQYF. The rearrangement uses TRBV15 and TRBJ2-7; TRBD1 matches at 7 bases. V was clipped by 3 bases and J by 6 bases; unmatched bases: 11. Germline V gene sequence: CDR1 LNHNV, CDR2 YYDKDF (reference sequence). The length of the CDR3 is 15 residues.

The chain couples TRBV9 to TRBJ1-4; 8 bases map to TRBD1. V lost 0 bases and J lost 7; bases outside the gene matches: 5. Germline lookup yields CDR1 SGDLS and CDR2 YYNGEE. This CDR3 is built from 15 residues. CDR3 sequence: CASSVEGTGTEKLFF. CDR3 sequence (DNA): TGTGCCAGCAGCGTAGAAGGGACAGGCACTGAAAAACTGTTTTTT.

The chain combines TRBV6-6 with TRBJ1-5, with a possible D match to TRBD1 (5 bases). Trimming shortened V by 10 bases and J by 4 bases, and 14 bases separated the two germline ends. Looked up from germline, CDR1 is MNHNY and CDR2 is SVGAGI (reference sequence). The CDR3 spans 13 residues. The CDR3 DNA reads as TGTGCCATTTGGGGCGGGGGGAATCAGCCCCAGCATTTT. The encoded protein is CAIWGGGNQPQHF.

Comment on this clone: At the DNA level, this CDR3 is encoded by other sequences in the same sample as well. The chain has TRBV2 and TRBJ2-7, with 8 bases lining up with TRBD1. The CDR3 loop spans 13 amino acids. Germline loops: CDR1 SNHLY, CDR2 FYNNEI. The junction had 4 bases not matched to a gene; V was cut back by 6 bases and J by 3 bases. In DNA, the CDR3 is TGTGCCAGCAGGGGGACAGGTTTCTACGAGCAGTACTTC. This encodes CASRGTGFYEQYF. The full variable domain, with the rest looked up from reference TRBV2 and TRBJ2-7, is EPEVTQTPSHQVTQMGQEVILRCVPISNHLYFYWYRQILGQKVEFLVSFYNNEISEKSEIFDDQFSVERPDGSNFTLKIRSTKLEDSAMYFCASRGTGFYEQYFGPGTRLTVT.

This sequence joins TRBV28 and TRBJ2-3; D remains unclear. The CDR3 sequence is 16 residues long. Germline lookup yields CDR1 MDHEN and CDR2 SYDVKM. The ends were cut back, 10 bases at V and 2 bases at J, with 22 bases in the middle. This CDR3 reads CATRRLRSLLTDTQYF. In DNA, the CDR3 is TGTGCCACCAGAAGGCTAAGGTCCCTACTCACAGATACGCAGTATTTT. Looking up the rest from reference TRBV28 and TRBJ2-3 gives the full variable domain: DVKVTQSSRYLVKRTGEKVFLECVQDMDHENMFWYRQDPGLGLRLIYFSYDVKMKEKGDIPEGYSVSREKKERFSLILESASTNQTSMYLCATRRLRSLLTDTQYFGPGTRLTVL.

The chain couples TRBV28 to TRBJ2-1, with 15 bases that match TRBD2. Trimming at V came to 6 bases and at J to 5 bases, leaving 8 bases not matched to a gene. Germline loops: CDR1 MDHEN, CDR2 SYDVKM. The CDR3 contains 17 residues. Written as DNA, the CDR3 is TGTGCCAGCAGGCCGGGACTAGCGGGAGGTCAGCACAATGAGCAGTTCTTC. It encodes CASRPGLAGGQHNEQFF.